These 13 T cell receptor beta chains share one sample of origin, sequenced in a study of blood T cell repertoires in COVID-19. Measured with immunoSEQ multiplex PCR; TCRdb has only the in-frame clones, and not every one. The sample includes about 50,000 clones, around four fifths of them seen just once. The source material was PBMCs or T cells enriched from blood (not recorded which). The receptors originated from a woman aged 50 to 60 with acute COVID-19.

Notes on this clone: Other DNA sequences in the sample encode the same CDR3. The CDR3 sequence: CASSLGLAGGQDTQYF. CDR3 DNA sequence: TGCGCCAGCAGCTTGGGACTAGCGGGGGGCCAGGATACGCAGTATTTT. This rearrangement joins TRBV5-1 to TRBJ2-3, with 13 bases that match TRBD2. V lost 0 bases, J lost 6 bases, and 4 bases stayed unmatched. The CDR3 contains 16 residues. CDR1 and CDR2 from the germline V gene are SGHRS and YFSETQ.

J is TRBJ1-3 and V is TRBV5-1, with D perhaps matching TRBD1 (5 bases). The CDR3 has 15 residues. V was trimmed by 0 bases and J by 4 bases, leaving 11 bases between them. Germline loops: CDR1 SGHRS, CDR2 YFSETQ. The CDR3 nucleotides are TGCGCCAGCAGCTTGGGGGCAGGGATAGGAAACACCATATATTTT. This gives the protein CASSLGAGIGNTIYF.

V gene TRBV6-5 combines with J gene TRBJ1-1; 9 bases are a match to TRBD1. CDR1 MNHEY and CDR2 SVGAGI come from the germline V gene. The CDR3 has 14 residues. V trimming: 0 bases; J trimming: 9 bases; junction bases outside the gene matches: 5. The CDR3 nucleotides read TGTGCCAGCAGTTACTCGGGACAGGGCCGTAAAGCTTTCTTT. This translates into CASSYSGQGRKAFF.

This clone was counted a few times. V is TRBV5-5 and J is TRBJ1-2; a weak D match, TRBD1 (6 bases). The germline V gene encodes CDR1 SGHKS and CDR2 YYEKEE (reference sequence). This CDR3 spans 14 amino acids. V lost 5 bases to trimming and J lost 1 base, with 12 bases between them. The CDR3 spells CASSALQGNYGYTF. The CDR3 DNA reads TGTGCCAGCAGTGCTTTACAGGGTAACTATGGCTACACCTTC.

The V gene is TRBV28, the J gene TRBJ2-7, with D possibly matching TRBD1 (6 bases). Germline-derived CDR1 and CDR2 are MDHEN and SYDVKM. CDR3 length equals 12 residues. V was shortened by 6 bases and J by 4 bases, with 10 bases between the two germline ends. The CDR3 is CASRNQGYEQYF. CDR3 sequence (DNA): TGTGCCAGCAGAAACCAGGGGTACGAGCAGTACTTC.

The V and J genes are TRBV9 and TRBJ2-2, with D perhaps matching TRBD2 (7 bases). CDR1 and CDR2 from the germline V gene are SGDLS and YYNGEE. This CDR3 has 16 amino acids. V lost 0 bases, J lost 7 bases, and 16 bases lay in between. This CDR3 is CASSVGDGGHLGELFF. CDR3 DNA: TGTGCCAGCAGCGTAGGGGACGGGGGGCACCTCGGGGAGCTGTTTTTT.

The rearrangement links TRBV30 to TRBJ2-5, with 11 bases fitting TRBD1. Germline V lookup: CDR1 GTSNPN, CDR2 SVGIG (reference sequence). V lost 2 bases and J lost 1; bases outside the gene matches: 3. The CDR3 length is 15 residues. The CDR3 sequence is CAWSRDRGFQETQYF. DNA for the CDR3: TGTGCCTGGAGTAGGGACAGGGGGTTCCAAGAGACCCAGTACTTC.

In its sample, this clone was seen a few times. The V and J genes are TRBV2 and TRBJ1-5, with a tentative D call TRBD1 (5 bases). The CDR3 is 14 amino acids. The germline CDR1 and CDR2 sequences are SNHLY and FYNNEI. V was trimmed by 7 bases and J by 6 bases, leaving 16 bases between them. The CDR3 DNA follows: TGTGCCAGCAATCCGGGACTGGTCACTCAGCCCCAGCATTTT. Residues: CASNPGLVTQPQHF.

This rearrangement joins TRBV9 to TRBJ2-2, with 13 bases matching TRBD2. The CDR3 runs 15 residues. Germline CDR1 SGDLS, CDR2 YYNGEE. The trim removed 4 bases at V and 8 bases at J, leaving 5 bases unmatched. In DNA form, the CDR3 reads TGTGCCAGCAGCCCCCGGACTAGCGGGGGAGGGGAGCTGTTTTTT. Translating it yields CASSPRTSGGGELFF.

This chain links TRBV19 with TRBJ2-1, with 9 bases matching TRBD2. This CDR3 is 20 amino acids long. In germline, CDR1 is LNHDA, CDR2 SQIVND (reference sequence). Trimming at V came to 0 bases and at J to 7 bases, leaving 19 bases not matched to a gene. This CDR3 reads CASSIDLWGSGGTFKNEQFF. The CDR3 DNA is TGTGCCAGTAGTATAGATCTATGGGGTAGCGGGGGCACCTTTAAAAATGAGCAGTTCTTC.

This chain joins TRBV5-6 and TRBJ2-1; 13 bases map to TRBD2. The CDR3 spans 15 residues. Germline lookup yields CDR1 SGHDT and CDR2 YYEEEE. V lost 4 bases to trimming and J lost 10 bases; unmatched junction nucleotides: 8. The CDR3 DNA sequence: TGTGCCAGCAGCGATGGACTAGCGGGGGCTTGGGAGCAGTTCTTC. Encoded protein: CASSDGLAGAWEQFF.

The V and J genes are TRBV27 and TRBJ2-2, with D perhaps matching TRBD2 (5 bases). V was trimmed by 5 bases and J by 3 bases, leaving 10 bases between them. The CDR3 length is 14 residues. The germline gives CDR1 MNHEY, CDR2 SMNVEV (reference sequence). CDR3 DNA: TGTGCCAGCAGTGGGGAGTCCCACACCGGGGAGCTGTTTTTT. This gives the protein CASSGESHTGELFF.

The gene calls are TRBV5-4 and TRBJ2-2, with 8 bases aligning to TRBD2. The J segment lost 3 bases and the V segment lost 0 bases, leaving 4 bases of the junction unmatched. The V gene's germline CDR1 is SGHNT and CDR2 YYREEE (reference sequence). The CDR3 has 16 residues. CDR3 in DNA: TGTGCCAGCAGCTTGGGGACTAGCTTGGACACCGGGGAGCTGTTTTTT. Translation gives CASSLGTSLDTGELFF.